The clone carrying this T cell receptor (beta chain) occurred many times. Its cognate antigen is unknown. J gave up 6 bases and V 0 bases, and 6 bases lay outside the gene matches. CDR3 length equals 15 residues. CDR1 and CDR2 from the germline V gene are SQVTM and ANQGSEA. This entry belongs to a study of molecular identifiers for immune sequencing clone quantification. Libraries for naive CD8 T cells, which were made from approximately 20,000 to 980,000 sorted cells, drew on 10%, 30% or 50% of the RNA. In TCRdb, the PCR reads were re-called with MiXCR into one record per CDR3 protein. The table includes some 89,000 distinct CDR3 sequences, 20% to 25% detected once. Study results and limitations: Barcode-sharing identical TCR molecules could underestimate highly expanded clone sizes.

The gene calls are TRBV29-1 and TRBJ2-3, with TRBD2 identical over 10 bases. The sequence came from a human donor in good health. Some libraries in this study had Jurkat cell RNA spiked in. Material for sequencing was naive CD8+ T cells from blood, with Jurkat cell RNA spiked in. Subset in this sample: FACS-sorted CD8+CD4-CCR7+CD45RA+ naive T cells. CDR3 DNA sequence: TGCAGCGTTGAAGATCCTAGCGGGAGAGCCGATACGCAGTATTTT. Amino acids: CSVEDPSGRADTQYF.